This T cell receptor (beta chain) was identified during a study of sequential checkpoint blockade in melanoma. Background on the study: Under 25 patients had matched tumor biopsies before treatment and at week 13 after nivolumab or ipilimumab alone. General study findings and limits: Tumor T-cell fraction and clonality correlated with PD-L1 and CD8+ counts.

As to treatment: randomized to nivolumab then ipilimumab (arm A) or the reverse (arm B). Germline CDR1 is MDHEN and CDR2 is SYDVKM. CDR3 length: 16 amino acids. V was cut by 3 bases and J by 4 bases, with 16 bases left in between. A few counts support this clone. Its antigen is as yet unknown. Data came from immunoSEQ multiplex PCR; TCRdb stores just in-frame clones and leaves some out. This table holds around 2,200 clones, 13% to 15% found once. The V gene is TRBV28, the J gene TRBJ1-5; D call uncertain. The TCR comes from a human donor with melanoma. Specimen: tumor tissue (inferred from file names), collected from a patient given nivolumab and ipilimumab in sequence. CDR3 sequence (DNA): TGTGCCAGCAGTTTTCTGTGGAGTGGAAGTAATCAGCCCCAGCATTTT. It is translated as CASSFLWSGSNQPQHF.